The 18 T cell receptor beta chains below were found in one sample sequenced in a study of blood T cell repertoires in COVID-19. Repertoires were generated with immunoSEQ multiplex PCR, while TCRdb's copy carries only in-frame clones and drops some. The sample yields 250,000 to 300,000 clones, roughly nine tenths seen once. Sample: PBMCs or T cells enriched from blood (not recorded which). The receptor set was obtained from a human donor in a cohort exposed to, infected with or recovered from COVID-19 (not recorded which). The donor label of this sample is uncertain.

The rearrangement joins TRBV9 to TRBJ2-7; 7 positions match TRBD2. J gave up 3 bases and V 0 bases, and 9 bases lay outside the gene matches. The germline CDR1 and CDR2 sequences are SGDLS and YYNGEE. The CDR3 is made up of 16 amino acids. CDR3 region: CASSVASGVAGYEQYF. As DNA, the CDR3 is TGTGCCAGCAGCGTAGCTTCAGGCGTAGCGGGCTACGAGCAGTACTTC. Filled out from reference TRBV9 and TRBJ2-7, the complete variable domain reads DSGVTQTPKHLITATGQRVTLRCSPRSGDLSVYWYQQSLDQGLQFLIQYYNGEERAKGNILERFSAQQFPDLHSELNLSSLELGDSALYFCASSVASGVAGYEQYFGPGTRLTVT.

A few counts support this clone. The rearrangement uses TRBV27 and TRBJ2-1; 11 bases are shared with TRBD2. Germline CDR1 is MNHEY and CDR2 is SMNVEV (reference sequence). With 6 bases clipped from V and 5 bases from J, the junction kept 15 bases outside the gene matches. The CDR3 is made up of 18 amino acids. The CDR3 nucleotides read TGTGCCAGCAGCTCTACTCGGACTAGCGGGTTTCCCAACAATGAGCAGTTCTTC. This codes for CASSSTRTSGFPNNEQFF.

Notes on this clone: Additional DNA sequences in this sample encode the identical CDR3. This chain uses TRBV7-2 with TRBJ1-1, with D unresolved. The CDR3 sequence is 14 residues long. The germline gives CDR1 SGHTA, CDR2 FQGNSA. Deletions cut 2 bases from V and 1 base from J, with 8 bases between. This CDR3 is CASSLQQRNTEAFF. CDR3 sequence (DNA): TGTGCCAGCAGCTTACAACAGAGGAACACTGAAGCTTTCTTT.

The rearrangement links TRBV30 to TRBJ1-2; no clear D. Germline V gene sequence: CDR1 GTSNPN, CDR2 SVGIG (reference sequence). CDR3 size: 12 residues. V was trimmed by 2 bases and J by 8 bases, leaving 12 bases between them. The CDR3 nucleotides are TGTGCCTGGAGTCCCCAGAGGCGAGGCTACACCTTC. As protein: CAWSPQRRGYTF.

The rearrangement joins TRBV12-3 or TRBV12-4 to TRBJ1-2; D remains ambiguous. V lost 6 bases, J lost 2 bases, and 7 bases lay in between. The CDR3 is 12 residues long. This CDR3 is CASRPENYGYTF. The CDR3 region has the DNA TGTGCCAGCAGGCCGGAGAACTATGGCTACACCTTC.

The chain is built from TRBV18 and TRBJ1-1; D not resolved. The CDR3 totals 15 residues. V was cut by 1 base and J by 0 bases, with 9 bases left in between. Germline V gene sequence: CDR1 KGHSH, CDR2 LQKENI. CDR3 loop: CASSPQRGMNTEAFF. CDR3 nucleotides: TGTGCCAGCTCACCACAACGGGGAATGAACACTGAAGCTTTCTTT.

There are a few counts of this clone. This chain joins TRBV12-3 or TRBV12-4 and TRBJ2-7; no clear D. V lost 2 bases to trimming and J lost 4 bases, with 9 bases between them. The CDR3 is 13 amino acids. The chain's CDR3 is CASSLRLEYEQYF. CDR3 nucleotides: TGTGCCAGCAGTTTAAGGTTGGAGTACGAGCAGTACTTC.

This clone has just one count. The rearrangement uses TRBV30 and TRBJ2-2; D possibly corresponds to TRBD1 (7 bases). This CDR3 is built from 13 residues. Germline CDR1 reads GTSNPN; CDR2 reads SVGIG (reference sequence). Trimming took off 5 bases at V and 6 bases at J, with 13 bases between the two ends. The CDR3 coding sequence is TGTGCCTGGGCCAGGGGGGACGCCGGGGAGCTGTTTTTT. Translating it yields CAWARGDAGELFF. Looking up the rest from reference TRBV30 and TRBJ2-2 gives the full variable domain: SQTIHQWPATLVQPVGSPLSLECTVEGTSNPNLYWYRQAAGRGLQLLFYSVGIGQISSEVPQNLSASRPQDRQFILSSKKLLLSDSGFYLCAWARGDAGELFFGEGSRLTVL.

Here the CDR3 reads CASSVAARGLANEQFF. CDR3 DNA sequence: TGTGCCAGCAGCGTAGCTGCGCGGGGACTAGCCAATGAGCAGTTCTTC. This chain uses TRBV9 with TRBJ2-1, with TRBD2 identical over 9 bases. The J segment lost 6 bases and the V segment lost 0 bases, leaving 7 bases of the junction unmatched. This CDR3 is built from 16 residues. Germline CDR1 reads SGDLS; CDR2 reads YYNGEE.

This chain connects TRBV6-5 to TRBJ1-2; D is ambiguous. Trimming shortened V by 2 bases and J by 4 bases, and 11 bases separated the two germline ends. Germline lookup yields CDR1 MNHEY and CDR2 SVGAGI. The CDR3 spans 14 residues. CDR3 DNA: TGTGCCAGCAGTTACCTGGAGGCCCCCTATGGCTACACCTTC. It codes for CASSYLEAPYGYTF.

This sequence joins TRBV25-1 and TRBJ2-5; perhaps TRBD2 as D (5 bases). The CDR3 extends over 14 amino acids. Germline CDR1 is MGHDK and CDR2 is SYGVNS. Trimming stripped 3 bases from V and 6 bases from J, with 14 bases between. CDR3 sequence: CASSDRLSGKTQYF. The CDR3 DNA reads TGTGCCAGCAGTGATAGACTATCCGGGAAGACCCAGTACTTC.

The rearrangement joins TRBV5-1 to TRBJ1-6; weak D call: TRBD1 (5 bases). Trimming removed 3 bases from V and 7 bases from J, with 14 bases in between. Germline V gives CDR1 SGHRS, CDR2 YFSETQ. The CDR3 totals 15 residues. The CDR3 protein is CASSSVLQGNSPLHF. As DNA, the CDR3 is TGCGCCAGCAGCTCCGTCCTCCAGGGAAATTCACCCCTCCACTTT.

This chain uses TRBV5-6 with TRBJ1-2; the D gene is possibly TRBD1 (5 bases). Trimming removed 4 bases from V and 4 bases from J, with 14 bases in between. This CDR3 spans 14 amino acids. Germline V gene sequence: CDR1 SGHDT, CDR2 YYEEEE. CDR3 DNA sequence: TGTGCCAGCAGCCCCCAAAGGGGCTTCTATGGCTACACCTTC. Amino acid sequence: CASSPQRGFYGYTF.

The CDR3 nucleotides read TGTGCCAGCAGCCCCGTATTCGCAGAAGATCAGCCCCAGCATTTT. Translated, it gives CASSPVFAEDQPQHF. V and J are TRBV7-2 and TRBJ1-5; unclear D gene. V was clipped by 5 bases and J by 5 bases, with 16 bases between them. CDR3 length equals 15 residues. The germline V gene has CDR1 SGHTA and CDR2 FQGNSA. The full variable domain, in which reference TRBV7-2 and TRBJ1-5 provide the parts outside the CDR3, is GAGVSQSPSNKVTEKGKDVELRCDPISGHTALYWYRQSLGQGLEFLIYFQGNSAPDKSGLPSDRFSAERTGGSVSTLTIQRTQQEDSAVYLCASSPVFAEDQPQHFGDGTRLSIL.

The gene calls are TRBV7-9 and TRBJ2-1; 7 bases align to TRBD1. Losses at the gene ends were 6 bases for V and 10 bases for J; bases not matched to a gene: 18. The CDR3 runs to 16 residues. Germline lookup yields CDR1 SEHNR and CDR2 FQNEAQ (reference sequence). DNA of the CDR3: TGTGCCAGCAGTCCAGACCCACCGGACAGGCGGCCCGAGCAGTTCTTC. Its translation: CASSPDPPDRRPEQFF.

V and J are TRBV6-5 and TRBJ1-1; the D gene is possibly TRBD1 (6 bases). V shed 6 bases and J shed 6 bases, with 14 bases lying between them. The CDR3 extends over 13 amino acids. Germline CDR1 MNHEY, CDR2 SVGAGI. This CDR3 reads CASSIDRIAEAFF. Here the CDR3 DNA reads TGTGCCAGCAGCATTGACAGGATCGCTGAAGCTTTCTTT.

The rearrangement joins TRBV11-2 to TRBJ2-5; 15 bases match TRBD2. In germline, CDR1 is SGHAT, CDR2 FQNNGV. The CDR3 runs to 17 residues. J was trimmed by 0 bases and V by 4 bases; bases with no gene match: 3. The CDR3 loop reads CASSSGTSGGYQETQYF. In DNA form, the CDR3 reads TGTGCCAGCAGCTCTGGGACTAGCGGGGGGTACCAAGAGACCCAGTACTTC.

The CDR3: CASSQISSDYGYTF. The DNA of the CDR3 is TGCGCCAGCAGCCAAATTAGTTCTGACTATGGCTACACCTTC. The rearrangement uses TRBV4-1 and TRBJ1-2; no clear D. This CDR3 is built from 14 residues. V lost 2 bases and J 3 bases, leaving 10 bases between the germline ends. The germline V gene has CDR1 MGHRA and CDR2 YSYEKL.